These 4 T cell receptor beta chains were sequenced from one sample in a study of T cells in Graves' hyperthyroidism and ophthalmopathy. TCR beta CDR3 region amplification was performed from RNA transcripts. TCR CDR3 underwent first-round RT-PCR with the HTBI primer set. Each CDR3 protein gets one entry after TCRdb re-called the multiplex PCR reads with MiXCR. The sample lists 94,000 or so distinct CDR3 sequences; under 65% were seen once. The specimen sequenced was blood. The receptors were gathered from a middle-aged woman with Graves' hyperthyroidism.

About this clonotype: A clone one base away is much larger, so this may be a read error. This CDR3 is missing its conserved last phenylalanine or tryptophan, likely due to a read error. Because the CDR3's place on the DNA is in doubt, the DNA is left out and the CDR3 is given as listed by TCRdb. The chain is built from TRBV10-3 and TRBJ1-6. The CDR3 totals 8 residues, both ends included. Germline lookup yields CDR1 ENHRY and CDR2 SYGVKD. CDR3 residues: CAISDSFL.

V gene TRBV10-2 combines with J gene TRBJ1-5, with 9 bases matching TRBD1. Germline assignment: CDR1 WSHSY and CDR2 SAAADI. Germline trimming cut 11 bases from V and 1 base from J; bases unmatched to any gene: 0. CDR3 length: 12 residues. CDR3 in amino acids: CAGTGSNQPQHF. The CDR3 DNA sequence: TGCGCCGGGACAGGGAGCAATCAGCCCCAGCATTTT.

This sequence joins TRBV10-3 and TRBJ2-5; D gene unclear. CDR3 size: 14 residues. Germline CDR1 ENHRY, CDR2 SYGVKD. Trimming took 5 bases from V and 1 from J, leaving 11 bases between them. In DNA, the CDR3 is TGTGCCATCAGTCCTGGCGCGTCCCAAGAGACCCAGTACTTC. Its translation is CAISPGASQETQYF.

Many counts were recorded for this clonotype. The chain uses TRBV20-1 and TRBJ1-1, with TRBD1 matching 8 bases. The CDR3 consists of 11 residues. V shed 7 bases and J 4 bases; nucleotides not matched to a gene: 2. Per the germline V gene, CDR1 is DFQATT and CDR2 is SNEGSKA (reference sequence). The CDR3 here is CSVTGGTEAFF. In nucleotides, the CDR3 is TGCAGTGTTACAGGGGGCACTGAAGCTTTCTTT.